The following is a T cell receptor beta chain sequence with its context. Antigen unknown. Input per replicate PCR of unsorted PBMC was roughly 300 ng DNA, corresponding to tens of thousands of T cell genomes. Unsorted PBMC DNA sequencing spanned ten immunoSEQ deep assay plates. TCRdb's copy holds only in-frame clones and misses some; the assay was immunoSEQ multiplex PCR. This table holds hundreds of thousands of clones, 75% to 85% found once. The sample comes from a study of shared clonotypes between healthy human individuals. Each donor was a Caucasian adult residing in Nashville, Tennessee. Study-level points and caveats: Deeper or shallower sequencing was expected to change how clonotypes are shared among donors.

The sequenced sample was PBMCs. This receptor was identified in a woman between 40 and 55 years old in good health. Some clones in this sample may be carry-over from other donors' samples.

The DNA for the CDR3 is TGTGCCAGCAGCTTAGAACAAGAGACCCAGTACTTC. Translating it yields CASSLEQETQYF. The chain combines TRBV5-5 with TRBJ2-5; the D is unclear. CDR1 SGHKS and CDR2 YYEKEE come from the germline V gene (reference sequence). Trimming took off 2 bases at V and 2 bases at J, with 4 bases between the two ends. This CDR3 contains 12 residues.